The rows below give T cell receptor beta chains drawn from one sample of a study of cytomegalovirus exposure and HLA in healthy donors. Assay: immunoSEQ multiplex PCR; the TCRdb copy retains only in-frame clones and omits some. The sample lists 60,000 to 95,000 clones, 78% occurring once. The material sequenced was PBMCs. These receptors originate from a woman aged 40 to 50 in good health and CMV-seropositive. The CDR3 runs from the conserved cysteine through the conserved F or W. The D gene is left open where the match is weak. Some rows mark clone size as missing; the rest say once, few, many or name a class of expanded clone.

J,V,size,D,DNA,CDR3
TRBJ1-4,TRBV28,.,.,TGTGCCAGCAGTTTAAAGGGGTCTGGGAATGAAAAACTGTTTTTT,CASSLKGSGNEKLFF
TRBJ1-3,TRBV11-2,.,.,TGTGCCAGCAGCTTAGGTTCCGGGAGAAGAAACACCATATATTTT,CASSLGSGRRNTIYF
TRBJ2-7,TRBV15,.,.,TGTGCCACCAGCAGGGACAGAAACTCCTACGAGCAGTACTTC,CATSRDRNSYEQYF
TRBJ1-2,TRBV5-4,.,.,TGTGCCAGCAGCTTGGGCGGGGCCTCTTATGGCTACACCTTC,CASSLGGASYGYTF
TRBJ2-2,TRBV30,.,TRBD1,TGTGCCTGCCCGTACAGGGGGCGGCCCGGGGAGCTGTTTTTT,CACPYRGRPGELFF
TRBJ2-3,TRBV10-2,.,TRBD2,TGCGCCAGCAGGAGGGGCGGGGGGAGCACAGATACGCAGTATTTT,CASRRGGGSTDTQYF
TRBJ1-1,TRBV19,.,.,TGTGCCAGTAGTATCATAGGGGACACTGAAGCTTTCTTT,CASSIIGDTEAFF
TRBJ2-5,TRBV9,.,TRBD2,TGTGCCAGCAGCGTAGGGTTAAGCGGGGGGGGGCAAGAGACCCAGTACTTC,CASSVGLSGGGQETQYF
TRBJ1-4,TRBV11-2,.,.,TGTGCCAGCAGCCATCTCAGGGGTCATGAAAAACTGTTTTTT,CASSHLRGHEKLFF
TRBJ2-3,TRBV7-2,.,.,TGTGCCAGCAACAGGGATTCCACAGATACGCAGTATTTT,CASNRDSTDTQYF
TRBJ1-6,TRBV21-1,once,.,TGTGCCAGCAGCAAAGAGTCGAGGCCCAAGCGGCAAGATTCACCCCTCCACTTT,CASSKESRPKRQDSPLHF
TRBJ1-2,TRBV19,.,.,TGTGCCAGTAGGCTTTCAGGGGAAGGGTATGGCTACACCTTC,CASRLSGEGYGYTF
TRBJ2-7,TRBV7-2,few,.,TGTGCCAGCAGCTCAACCGACAGGACCTACGAGCAGTACTTC,CASSSTDRTYEQYF
TRBJ2-7,TRBV7-9,.,.,TGTGCCAGCAGCTTAGCGCTAACAGGGTCGACCGAGCAGTACTTC,CASSLALTGSTEQYF
TRBJ2-2,TRBV7-2,.,.,TGTGCCAGCAGCTTATTGGGCCTGAACACCGGGGAGCTGTTTTTT,CASSLLGLNTGELFF
TRBJ2-1,TRBV27,.,TRBD2,TGTGCCAGCAGTCCTCGCCCGACTAGCGGCCCTCGGAATGAGCAGTTCTTC,CASSPRPTSGPRNEQFF
TRBJ1-2,TRBV18,.,TRBD1,TGTGCCAGCTCCCCCCGTTGGACAGGCCGAGGGATCTATGGCTACACCTTC,CASSPRWTGRGIYGYTF
TRBJ2-1,TRBV18,.,TRBD2,TGTGCCAGCTCACCACAGGTACTAGCGGGGGCAGATGAGCAGTTCTTC,CASSPQVLAGADEQFF
TRBJ2-7,TRBV28,.,TRBD1,TGTGCCAGCAGTTCCACAGGGGTCGGGGTCGAGCAGTACTTC,CASSSTGVGVEQYF
TRBJ2-5,TRBV27,.,TRBD1,TGTGCCAGCAGTTTACGCTGGGACAGTCAAGAGACCCAGTACTTC,CASSLRWDSQETQYF
TRBJ1-5,TRBV19,.,TRBD1,TGTGCCAGTAGAATAGGACAGGGGGCAGGGAGCAATCAGCCCCAGCATTTT,CASRIGQGAGSNQPQHF
TRBJ1-5,TRBV7-6,.,.,TGTGCCAGCAGCTTAGAGCCAAGGGGAAGCAATCAGCCCCAGCATTTT,CASSLEPRGSNQPQHF
TRBJ2-7,TRBV2,.,TRBD2,TGTGCCAGCATTACTAGCGGGGGTTACGAGCAGTACTTC,CASITSGGYEQYF